A single sample gave rise to the 16 T cell receptor beta chains below, sequenced in a study of cytomegalovirus exposure and HLA in healthy donors. The PCR contained 60 Vbeta and 13 Jbeta primers. Data came from immunoSEQ multiplex PCR; TCRdb stores just in-frame clones and leaves some out. Of approximately 100,000 clones listed, under 80% are singletons. Sample: PBMCs. The receptors were sampled from a woman aged 45 to 65 in good health and CMV-seropositive.

The V gene is TRBV2, the J gene TRBJ1-5; TRBD1 matches at 10 bases. The ends lost 5 bases at V and 2 bases at J; junction bases unmatched: 9. This CDR3 is built from 17 residues. The germline V gene has CDR1 SNHLY and CDR2 FYNNEI. CDR3 sequence reads: CASSPLTGGTGNQPQHF. In nucleotides, the CDR3 is TGTGCCAGCAGTCCCTTGACAGGGGGCACGGGCAATCAGCCCCAGCATTTT.

V is TRBV5-1 and J is TRBJ2-7, with TRBD2 identical over 11 bases. The CDR3 has 14 amino acids. CDR1 is SGHRS and CDR2 is YFSETQ in the germline V gene. Unmatched junction bases numbered 6, after V lost 5 bases and J lost 5 bases. The DNA for the CDR3 is TGCGCCAGCAGAAGACTAGCGGGGATCAACGAGCAGTACTTC. As protein: CASRRLAGINEQYF.

The gene calls are TRBV18 and TRBJ1-1; the match to TRBD1 covers 10 bases. This CDR3 spans 14 amino acids. From germline, CDR1 is KGHSH and CDR2 LQKENI. After removal of 5 bases from V and 4 bases from J, the junction contained 4 bases not matched to a gene. This CDR3 is CASSKGQGSTEAFF. In nucleotides, the CDR3 is TGTGCCAGCTCAAAGGGACAGGGGAGCACTGAAGCTTTCTTT.

The chain uses TRBV18 and TRBJ2-5; 14 positions agree with TRBD2. The CDR3 totals 18 residues. Trimming cost V 3 bases and J 1 base; bases outside gene matches: 7. Germline CDR1 is KGHSH and CDR2 is LQKENI. This chain's CDR3 is CASSPTPGLAGAQETQYF. The CDR3 region has the DNA TGTGCCAGCTCACCGACGCCGGGACTAGCGGGGGCCCAAGAGACCCAGTACTTC.

This clone was counted once. The chain carries TRBV7-2 and TRBJ2-3; TRBD2 aligns across 8 bases. The CDR3 loop spans 18 amino acids. Germline V gives CDR1 SGHTA, CDR2 FQGNSA. Trimming at V came to 6 bases and at J to 2 bases, leaving 16 bases not matched to a gene. The CDR3 nucleotides read TGTGCCAGCAGGACGGAGAGGGTTTTTAGCGGGGACACAGATACGCAGTATTTT. Protein sequence: CASRTERVFSGDTDTQYF. The variable domain in full, completed from reference TRBV7-2 and TRBJ2-3, reads GAGVSQSPSNKVTEKGKDVELRCDPISGHTALYWYRQSLGQGLEFLIYFQGNSAPDKSGLPSDRFSAERTGGSVSTLTIQRTQQEDSAVYLCASRTERVFSGDTDTQYFGPGTRLTVL.

The chain couples TRBV18 to TRBJ2-7, with 15 bases aligning to TRBD2. This CDR3 is 18 amino acids long. V was pared by 3 bases and J by 2 bases, with 8 bases of the junction left unmatched. Germline V gene data show CDR1 as KGHSH and CDR2 as LQKENI. The DNA for the CDR3 is TGTGCCAGCTCACCCGGGACTAGCGGGGGGCATCATACCTACGAGCAGTACTTC. Its protein product is CASSPGTSGGHHTYEQYF.

The genes are TRBV5-1 and TRBJ2-3; D possibly corresponds to TRBD1 (5 bases). CDR1 and CDR2 (germline): SGHRS, YFSETQ. The germline V and J ends were trimmed by 0 bases and 5 bases, with 10 bases remaining between them. The CDR3 has 14 amino acids. CDR3 sequence (DNA): TGCGCCAGCAGCTTGGCAGGGTATTTAGATACGCAGTATTTT. Translation: CASSLAGYLDTQYF. Combining the CDR3 with reference TRBV5-1 and TRBJ2-3 gives the whole variable domain KAGVTQTPRYLIKTRGQQVTLSCSPISGHRSVSWYQQTPGQGLQFLFEYFSETQRNKGNFPGRFSGRQFSNSRSEMNVSTLELGDSALYLCASSLAGYLDTQYFGPGTRLTVL.

This clone was counted once. The rearrangement links TRBV29-1 to TRBJ2-5; 8 bases are shared with TRBD1. This CDR3 contains 16 residues. The germline V gene encodes CDR1 SQVTM and CDR2 ANQGSEA. Trimming cost V 2 bases and J 5 bases; bases outside gene matches: 13. In DNA form, the CDR3 reads TGCAGCGTTGAAAGTAAAGGGCAGGGGGCCTGGGAGACCCAGTACTTC. Translating gives CSVESKGQGAWETQYF.

This rearrangement joins TRBV5-4 to TRBJ1-3; no reliable D call. Germline V gene sequence: CDR1 SGHNT, CDR2 YYREEE (reference sequence). The CDR3 consists of 17 residues. Trimming shortened V by 4 bases and J by 0 bases, and 17 bases separated the two germline ends. For the CDR3, the DNA is TGTGCCAGCAGCCCCCGGAATAGCGCAAACTCTGGAAACACCATATATTTT. Its translation is CASSPRNSANSGNTIYF.

CDR3 sequence reads: CAWSVSPGGLSPLHF. CDR3 DNA sequence: TGTGCCTGGAGTGTATCGCCAGGGGGCCTCTCACCCCTCCACTTT. V gene TRBV30 combines with J gene TRBJ1-6, with 8 bases lining up with TRBD1. The trim removed 0 bases at V and 10 bases at J, leaving 8 bases unmatched. The CDR3 has 15 residues. Germline CDR1 GTSNPN, CDR2 SVGIG (reference sequence).

This clone was seen a handful of times. The DNA of the CDR3 is TGCAGCGTACGGGGGGGCGAGATCCGAGAGACCCAGTACTTC. Translating gives CSVRGGEIRETQYF. This chain connects TRBV29-1 to TRBJ2-5; 8 bases map to TRBD2. Unmatched junction bases numbered 10, after V lost 6 bases and J lost 4 bases. The CDR3 totals 14 residues. Germline V gene lookup returns CDR1 SQVTM and CDR2 ANQGSEA.

V is TRBV6-6 and J is TRBJ1-2, with D uncertain. The CDR3 runs to 15 residues. Trimming stripped 0 bases from V and 6 bases from J, with 14 bases between. CDR1 and CDR2 (germline): MNHNY, SVGAGI (reference sequence). The CDR3 here is CASSYSKGRRNGYTF. The DNA for the CDR3 is TGTGCCAGCAGTTACTCGAAGGGTAGGAGGAATGGCTACACCTTC.

In its sample, this clone was seen a few times. An end of the junction differs from the germline gene, which may be a read error. The V gene is TRBV7-7, the J gene TRBJ2-1; 15 bases agree with TRBD2. The CDR3 runs 17 residues. In germline, CDR1 is SSHAT, CDR2 FNYEAQ (reference sequence). The CDR3 bases are TGTGCTAGCAGCAATGGACTAGCGGGGGGGCTCGGGAATGAGCAGTTCTTC. This codes for CASSNGLAGGLGNEQFF. The full variable domain, with the rest looked up from reference TRBV7-7 and TRBJ2-1, is GAGVSQSPRYKVTKRGQDVTLRCDPISSHATLYWYQQALGQGPEFLTYFNYEAQPDKSGLPSDRFSAERPEGSISTLTIQRTEQRDSAMYRCASSNGLAGGLGNEQFFGPGTRLTVL.

The chain uses TRBV18 and TRBJ2-1; perhaps TRBD2 as D (6 bases). Looked up from germline, CDR1 is KGHSH and CDR2 is LQKENI. Trimming shortened V by 6 bases and J by 3 bases, and 12 bases separated the two germline ends. This CDR3 has 14 residues. As DNA, the CDR3 is TGTGCCAGCTCGGAGGGACTGAACTACAATGAGCAGTTCTTC. Its protein is CASSEGLNYNEQFF. The full variable domain, in which reference TRBV18 and TRBJ2-1 provide the parts outside the CDR3, is NAGVMQNPRHLVRRRGQEARLRCSPMKGHSHVYWYRQLPEEGLKFMVYLQKENIIDESGMPKERFSAEFPKEGPSILRIQQVVRGDSAAYFCASSEGLNYNEQFFGPGTRLTVL.

The chain is built from TRBV19 and TRBJ2-3, with TRBD1 matching 7 bases. Unmatched junction bases numbered 3, after V lost 5 bases and J lost 1 base. The germline CDR1 and CDR2 sequences are LNHDA and SQIVND (reference sequence). CDR3 length: 14 residues. The DNA of the CDR3 is TGTGCCAGTAGTGACAGGGCGGGCACAGATACGCAGTATTTT. Residues: CASSDRAGTDTQYF.

CDR3 amino acids: CASSLLAQGAYEQYF. The CDR3 nucleotides are TGTGCCAGCAGTTTATTGGCTCAGGGGGCCTACGAGCAGTACTTC. The rearrangement links TRBV28 to TRBJ2-7; 7 bases are a match to TRBD1. V shed 1 base, J shed 2 bases, and the junction held 5 bases outside the gene matches. Germline V gives CDR1 MDHEN, CDR2 SYDVKM. The CDR3 consists of 15 residues.